This T cell receptor beta chain emerged from a study of identical twins. Points from the study as a whole: Invariant MAIT and iNKT cells could partly confound zero-insertion analyses.

Concerning this clonotype itself: Its antigen remains unidentified.

TCRdb passed the 5' RACE reads through MiXCR, listing each CDR3 protein once. The table shows around 1.7 million distinct CDR3 sequences, with roughly 35% occurring only once. Germline V gene sequence: CDR1 MNHNY, CDR2 SVGAGI (reference sequence). The CDR3 covers 14 residues. Trimming took 4 bases from V and 0 from J, leaving 7 bases between them. The source of this sequence is a newborn girl in good health. The sample taken for sequencing was cord blood. The chain employs TRBV6-6 and TRBJ1-3; D call uncertain. The DNA of the CDR3 is TGTGCCAGCAGTTCTGCCGCCTCTGGAAACACCATATATTTT. Encoded protein: CASSSAASGNTIYF.